This T cell receptor beta chain is drawn from a study of cytomegalovirus exposure and HLA in healthy donors. Profiled with immunoSEQ multiplex PCR; TCRdb holds only in-frame clones, not every one. The sample holds some 130,000 clones, approximately 84% seen once. Material: PBMCs. The origin of this receptor is a woman aged 30 to 39 in good health and CMV-seronegative.

Here the CDR3 reads CSVELAATQYF. The CDR3, as DNA: TGCAGCGTTGAATTGGCCGCGACCCAGTACTTC. The chain is built from TRBV29-1 and TRBJ2-5; unclear D gene. Trimming left V 2 bases short and J 7 bases short, with 8 bases between. The germline gives CDR1 SQVTM, CDR2 ANQGSEA. The CDR3 has 11 amino acids. Variable domain in full (rest from reference TRBV29-1 and TRBJ2-5): SAVISQKPSRDICQRGTSLTIQCQVDSQVTMMFWYRQQPGQSLTLIATANQGSEATYESGFVIDKFPISRPNLTFSTLTVSNMSPEDSSIYLCSVELAATQYFGPGTRLLVL.